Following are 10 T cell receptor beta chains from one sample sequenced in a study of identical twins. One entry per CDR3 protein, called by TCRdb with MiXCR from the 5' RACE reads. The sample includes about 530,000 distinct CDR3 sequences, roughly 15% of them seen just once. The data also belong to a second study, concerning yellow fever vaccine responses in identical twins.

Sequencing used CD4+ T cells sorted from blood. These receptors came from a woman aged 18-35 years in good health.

In nucleotides, the CDR3 is TGTGCCAGCACCGACAGGGTGGGGCCTCGGTATGAGCAGTTCTTC. The encoded protein is CASTDRVGPRYEQFF. The chain couples TRBV6-1 to TRBJ2-1; TRBD1 aligns across 7 bases. Trimming cost V 7 bases and J 8 bases; bases outside gene matches: 14. CDR1 and CDR2 (germline): MNHNS, SASEGT. The CDR3 has 15 amino acids.

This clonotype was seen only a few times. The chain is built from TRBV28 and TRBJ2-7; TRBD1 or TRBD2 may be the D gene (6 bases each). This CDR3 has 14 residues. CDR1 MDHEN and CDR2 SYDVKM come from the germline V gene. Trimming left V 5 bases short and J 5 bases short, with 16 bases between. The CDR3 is CASSPGGGTNEQYF. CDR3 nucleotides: TGTGCCAGCAGTCCTGGAGGGGGGACGAACGAGCAGTACTTC.

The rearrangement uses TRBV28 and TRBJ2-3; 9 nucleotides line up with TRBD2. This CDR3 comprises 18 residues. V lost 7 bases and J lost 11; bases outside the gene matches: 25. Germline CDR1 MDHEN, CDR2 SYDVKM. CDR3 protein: CASKRKGTSQTKGNMQYF. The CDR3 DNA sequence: TGTGCCAGCAAACGTAAAGGGACTAGCCAAACGAAGGGGAATATGCAGTATTTT.

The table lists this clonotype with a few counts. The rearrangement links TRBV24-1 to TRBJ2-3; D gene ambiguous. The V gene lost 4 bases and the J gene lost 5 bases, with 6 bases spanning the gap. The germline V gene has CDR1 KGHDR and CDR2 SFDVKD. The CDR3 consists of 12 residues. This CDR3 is CATSENRDTQYF. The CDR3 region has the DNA TGTGCCACCAGTGAAAACAGAGATACGCAGTATTTT.

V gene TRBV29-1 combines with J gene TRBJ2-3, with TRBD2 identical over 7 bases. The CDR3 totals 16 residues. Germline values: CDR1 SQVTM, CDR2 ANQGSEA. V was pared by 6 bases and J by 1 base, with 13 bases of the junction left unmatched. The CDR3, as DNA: TGCAGCGTCCGAGTCCGTCCTAGCGGACGCACAGATACGCAGTATTTT. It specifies CSVRVRPSGRTDTQYF.

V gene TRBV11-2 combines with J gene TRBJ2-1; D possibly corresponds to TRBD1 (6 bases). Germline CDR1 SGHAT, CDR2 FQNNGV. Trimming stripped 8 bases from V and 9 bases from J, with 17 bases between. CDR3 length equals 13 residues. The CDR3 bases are TGTGCCAGCGGGTTGATAGGGGGAGTTGAGCAGTTCTTC. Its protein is CASGLIGGVEQFF. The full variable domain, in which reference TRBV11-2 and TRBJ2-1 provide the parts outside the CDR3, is EAGVAQSPRYKIIEKRQSVAFWCNPISGHATLYWYQQILGQGPKLLIQFQNNGVVDDSQLPKDRFSAERLKGVDSTLKIQPAKLEDSAVYLCASGLIGGVEQFFGPGTRLTVL.

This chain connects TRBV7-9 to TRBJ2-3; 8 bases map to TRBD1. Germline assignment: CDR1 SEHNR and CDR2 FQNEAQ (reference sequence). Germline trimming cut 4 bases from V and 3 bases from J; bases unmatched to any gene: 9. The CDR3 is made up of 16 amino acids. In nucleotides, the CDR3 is TGTGCCAGCAGCTCAACCCGGACAGGGAAGACAGATACGCAGTATTTT. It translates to CASSSTRTGKTDTQYF.

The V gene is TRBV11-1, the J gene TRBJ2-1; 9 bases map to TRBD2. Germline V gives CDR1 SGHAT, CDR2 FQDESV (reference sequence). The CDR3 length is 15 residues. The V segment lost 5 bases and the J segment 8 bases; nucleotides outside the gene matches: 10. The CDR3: CASSINSGSVHEQFF. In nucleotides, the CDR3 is TGTGCCAGCAGCATAAATAGCGGGAGCGTCCATGAGCAGTTCTTC.

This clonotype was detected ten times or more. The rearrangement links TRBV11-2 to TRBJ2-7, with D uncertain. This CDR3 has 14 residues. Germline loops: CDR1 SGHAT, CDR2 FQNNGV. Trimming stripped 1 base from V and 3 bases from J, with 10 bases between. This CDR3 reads CASSLVRTDYEQYV. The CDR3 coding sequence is TGTGCCAGCAGCTTAGTGAGGACGGACTACGAGCAGTACGTC.

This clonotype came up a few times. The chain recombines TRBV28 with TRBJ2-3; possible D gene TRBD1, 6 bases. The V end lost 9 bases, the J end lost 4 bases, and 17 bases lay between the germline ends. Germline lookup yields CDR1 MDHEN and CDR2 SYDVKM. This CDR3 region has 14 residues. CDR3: CASNRERGPDTQYF. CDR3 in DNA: TGTGCCAGTAACAGGGAGAGAGGCCCAGATACGCAGTATTTT.